One sample yielded the 10 T cell receptor beta chains listed below, sequenced in a study of T cells in Graves' hyperthyroidism and ophthalmopathy. Authors of the study amplified TCR beta CDR3 regions from RNA transcripts. First-round RT-PCR of the TCR CDR3 relied on the HTBI primer set. Via MiXCR, TCRdb re-called the multiplex PCR reads, giving one row per CDR3 protein. The repertoire has 300,000 to 450,000 distinct CDR3 sequences, roughly 14% of them found once; the top ten carry 25% to 30%. Sequenced: blood. These receptors all stem from a woman younger than 35 with Graves' hyperthyroidism that later progressed to Graves' ophthalmopathy.

CDR3 protein: CASNWSSGRRQETQYF. The CDR3 DNA sequence: TGTGCCTCCAATTGGAGTAGCGGGAGGCGTCAAGAGACCCAGTACTTC. The chain carries TRBV28 and TRBJ2-5; 10 nucleotides align to TRBD2. This CDR3 is 16 amino acids long. The trim removed 11 bases at V and 2 bases at J, leaving 14 bases unmatched. CDR1 MDHEN and CDR2 SYDVKM come from the germline V gene.

This clonotype was counted at least ten times. CDR3 DNA: TGTGCCAGCAGCTTAGTATACAGGGGAGGCCAGCCCCAGCATTTT. It codes for CASSLVYRGGQPQHF. This chain joins TRBV7-2 and TRBJ1-5; 7 bases agree with TRBD1. V lost 1 base, J lost 7 bases, and 7 bases stayed unmatched. Germline lookup yields CDR1 SGHTA and CDR2 FQGNSA. CDR3 length: 15 amino acids.

Here the CDR3 DNA reads TGTGCCAGTAGTATAGGGGCGGGGGCGTATACGCAGTATTTT. Protein: CASSIGAGAYTQYF. The rearrangement joins TRBV19 to TRBJ2-3, with TRBD2 as a possible D gene (7 bases). V was pared by 1 base and J by 7 bases, with 12 bases between. The germline CDR1 and CDR2 sequences are LNHDA and SQIVND (reference sequence). The CDR3 has 14 residues.

At least ten counts were recorded for this clonotype. V and J are TRBV6-8 and TRBJ2-5, with TRBD2 matching over 13 bases. V lost 5 bases to trimming and J lost 5 bases; unmatched junction nucleotides: 14. The CDR3 loop spans 18 amino acids. In germline, CDR1 is MNHGY, CDR2 SAAAGT. CDR3 bases: TGTGCCAGCAGTCACCACAAACTAGCGGGAGGGCCGGAGGAGACCCAGTACTTC. It encodes CASSHHKLAGGPEETQYF.

The sample holds many counts of this clonotype. This chain connects TRBV6-1 to TRBJ2-7; 10 positions agree with TRBD2. Trimming removed 5 bases from V and 5 bases from J; junction bases left unmatched: 9. The germline V gene has CDR1 MNHNS and CDR2 SASEGT. The CDR3 covers 15 residues. For the CDR3, the DNA is TGTGCCAGCAGTTTCAGCGGGAGGGCCCGTAACGAGCAGTACTTC. This sequence encodes CASSFSGRARNEQYF.

In its sample, this clonotype was seen many times. The V gene is TRBV11-1, the J gene TRBJ2-1; 8 bases are a match to TRBD1. The junction had 8 bases not matched to a gene; V was cut back by 6 bases and J by 4 bases. Looked up from germline, CDR1 is SGHAT and CDR2 is FQDESV (reference sequence). This CDR3 contains 15 residues. The CDR3: CASSSAGTGYNEQFF. CDR3 DNA: TGTGCCAGCAGTTCCGCCGGGACAGGATACAATGAGCAGTTCTTC.

This clonotype was picked up a small number of times. V usage is TRBV15 and J usage is TRBJ1-2; a possible D gene is TRBD1 (5 bases). The CDR3 runs to 13 residues. V gave up 6 bases and J gave up 7 bases, with 15 bases separating them. CDR1 and CDR2 from the germline V gene are LNHNV and YYDKDF (reference sequence). This CDR3 is CATRPSGRGGYTF. In nucleotides, the CDR3 is TGTGCCACCAGGCCTTCCGGGAGGGGTGGCTACACCTTC.

The genes are TRBV9 and TRBJ2-3; 7 bases agree with TRBD2. CDR3 length equals 17 residues. The germline V gene encodes CDR1 SGDLS and CDR2 YYNGEE. The ends lost 3 bases at V and 0 bases at J; junction bases unmatched: 10. DNA for the CDR3: TGTGCCAGCAGCGCCCGCAGCGGGATAACTAGCACAGATACGCAGTATTTT. Residues: CASSARSGITSTDTQYF.

The V call is TRBV7-9, the J call TRBJ2-7, with D possibly being TRBD1 (6 bases). Trimming took 5 bases from V and 5 from J, leaving 10 bases between them. The length of the CDR3 is 12 residues. CDR1 is SEHNR and CDR2 is FQNEAQ in the germline V gene (reference sequence). In nucleotides, the CDR3 is TGTGCCAGCAGCACAGGGAGCCACGAGCAGTACTTC. Encoded protein: CASSTGSHEQYF.

The V call is TRBV24-1, the J call TRBJ2-2, with D possibly matching TRBD2 (5 bases). Deletions cut 0 bases from V and 4 bases from J, with 11 bases between. The CDR3 is 16 residues long. Germline loops: CDR1 KGHDR, CDR2 SFDVKD. The CDR3 sequence: CATSDLYGVRTGELFF. The CDR3 DNA follows: TGTGCCACCAGTGATTTGTACGGGGTCCGCACCGGGGAGCTGTTTTTT.